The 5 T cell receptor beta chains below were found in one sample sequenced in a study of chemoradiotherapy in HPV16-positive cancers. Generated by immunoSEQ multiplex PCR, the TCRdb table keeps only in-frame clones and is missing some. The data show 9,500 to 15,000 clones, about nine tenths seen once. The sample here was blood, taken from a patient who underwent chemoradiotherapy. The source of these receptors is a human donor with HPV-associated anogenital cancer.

The CDR3 DNA reads as TGTGCCAGTAATGAGGGTGCAGTCAACTATGGCTACACCTTC. This translates into CASNEGAVNYGYTF. The genes are TRBV19 and TRBJ1-2; D is unclear. Trimming took 7 bases from V and 2 from J, leaving 14 bases between them. This CDR3 contains 14 residues. From germline, CDR1 is LNHDA and CDR2 SQIVND (reference sequence).

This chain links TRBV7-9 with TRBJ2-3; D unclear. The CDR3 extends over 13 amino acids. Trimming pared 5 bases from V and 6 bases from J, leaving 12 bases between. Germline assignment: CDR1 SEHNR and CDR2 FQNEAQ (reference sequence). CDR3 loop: CASSPSPLDTQYF. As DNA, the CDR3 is TGTGCCAGCAGCCCGTCTCCCCTGGATACGCAGTATTTT.

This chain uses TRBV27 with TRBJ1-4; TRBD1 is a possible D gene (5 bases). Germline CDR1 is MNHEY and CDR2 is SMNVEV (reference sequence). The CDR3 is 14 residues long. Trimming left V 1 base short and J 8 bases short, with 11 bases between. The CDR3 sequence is CASSLFGTGEKLFF. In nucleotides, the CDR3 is TGTGCCAGCAGTTTATTCGGGACGGGAGAAAAACTGTTTTTT.

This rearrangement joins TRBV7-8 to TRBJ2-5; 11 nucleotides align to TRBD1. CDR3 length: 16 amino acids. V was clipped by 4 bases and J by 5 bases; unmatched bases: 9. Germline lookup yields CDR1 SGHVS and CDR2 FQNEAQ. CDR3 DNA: TGTGCCAGCAGCTCCATGGACAGGGGGCTTAGGGAGACCCAGTACTTC. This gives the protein CASSSMDRGLRETQYF.

The DNA for the CDR3 is TGTGCCAGCAGTTTGCTGGGGACAGGGTCCTATGGCTACACCTTC. It translates to CASSLLGTGSYGYTF. V and J are TRBV27 and TRBJ1-2, with TRBD1 matching 9 bases. The ends lost 3 bases at V and 4 bases at J; junction bases unmatched: 6. Germline values: CDR1 MNHEY, CDR2 SMNVEV (reference sequence). This CDR3 is built from 15 residues.